A selection of T cell receptor beta chains follows, all from one sample in a study of CD8 T cells in ankylosing spondylitis. TCRdb passed the 5' RACE reads through MiXCR, listing each CDR3 protein once. The sample has fewer than 750,000 distinct CDR3 sequences; around 19% are singletons. Sample: blood, either unsorted or a sorted T cell fraction (not recorded which). These TCRs come from a male donor with ankylosing spondylitis. Each CDR3 is given with its conserved first and last residue. The D gene is left open where the match is weak. Clone size appears in some rows only: once, few, many, or a class for an expanded clone.

>TRBV7-3|TRBJ2-2|few|.
CASSPSALGELFF
TGTGCCAGCAGCCCCTCAGCGCTCGGGGAGCTGTTTTTT
>TRBV4-2|TRBJ2-1|.|TRBD2
CASSHRSGTAYNEQFF
TGTGCCAGCAGCCACCGTAGCGGGACCGCCTACAATGAGCAGTTCTTC
>TRBV10-2|TRBJ1-1|many|.
CASSDVWGGTEAFF
TGCGCCAGCAGTGATGTATGGGGGGGGACTGAAGCTTTCTTT
>TRBV20-1|TRBJ1-1|few|.
CSALSSQSYTEAFF
TGCAGTGCCCTCTCGAGCCAGTCGTACACTGAAGCTTTCTTT
>TRBV4-1|TRBJ2-3|few|TRBD2
CASSPLAGGGYTQYF
TGCGCCAGCAGCCCCCTAGCGGGAGGGGGGTATACGCAGTATTTT
>TRBV12-3/TRBV12-4|TRBJ2-2|.|TRBD2
CAGTIAGGQGTGELFF
TGTGCCGGAACCATAGCGGGAGGGCAAGGCACCGGGGAGCTGTTTTTT
>TRBV4-2|TRBJ2-1|few|.
CASSQEEGSYNEQFF
TGTGCCAGCAGCCAAGAGGAGGGTTCCTACAATGAGCAGTTCTTC
>TRBV20-1|TRBJ2-7|.|.
CSAWIGGSDEQYF
TGCAGTGCATGGATCGGGGGCTCAGACGAGCAGTACTTC
>TRBV10-3|TRBJ2-6|many|.
CAISGANVLTF
TGTGCCATCAGTGGGGCCAACGTCCTGACTTTC
>TRBV6-2/TRBV6-3|TRBJ2-1|.|TRBD1
CASSRDRVYNEQFF
TGTGCCAGCAGTCGGGACAGGGTCTACAATGAGCAGTTCTTC
>TRBV10-3|TRBJ1-4|.|.
CAISDRGATNEKLFF
TGTGCCATCAGTGACCGTGGCGCAACTAATGAAAAACTGTTTTTT
>TRBV7-3|TRBJ2-1|few|.
CASSSLRAENEQFF
TGTGCCAGCAGCTCGCTGAGGGCGGAGAATGAGCAGTTCTTC
>TRBV2|TRBJ1-1|.|TRBD1
CASQPGTGLYGTEAFF
TGTGCCAGCCAACCCGGGACAGGGCTCTATGGCACTGAAGCTTTCTTT
>TRBV18|TRBJ2-7|.|.
CASSPPTTYLIGYEQYF
TGTGCCAGCTCACCACCGACCACGTACCTAATCGGCTACGAGCAGTACTTC
>TRBV3-1|TRBJ1-1|.|.
CASSHPGGGRNTEAFF
TGTGCCAGCAGCCACCCCGGCGGAGGGAGGAACACTGAAGCTTTCTTT
>TRBV29-1|TRBJ1-1|.|.
CSVEDRGRVMNTEAFF
TGCAGCGTTGAAGATCGCGGGAGGGTTATGAACACTGAAGCTTTCTTT
>TRBV12-3/TRBV12-4|TRBJ2-7|.|.
CASTDRGTKAYEQYF
TGTGCCAGCACCGATAGGGGGACTAAAGCCTACGAGCAGTACTTC
>TRBV5-1|TRBJ2-3|few|TRBD2
CASSGTTSGSTDTQYF
TGCGCCAGCAGCGGTACGACTAGCGGGAGTACAGATACGCAGTATTTT
>TRBV6-5|TRBJ2-3|few|.
CASSYRAYTDTQYF
TGTGCCAGCAGTTACAGGGCGTACACAGATACGCAGTATTTT
>TRBV7-9|TRBJ1-2|.|TRBD1
CASRPTGEVYGYTF
TGTGCCAGCAGACCGACAGGGGAGGTCTATGGCTACACCTTC
>TRBV27|TRBJ2-1|few|.
CASSSFNSSYNEQFF
TGTGCCAGCAGCTCCTTCAACAGCTCCTACAATGAGCAGTTCTTC
>TRBV29-1|TRBJ1-2|.|TRBD1
CSVGRDRVFDYGYTF
TGCAGCGTTGGGAGAGACAGGGTTTTTGACTATGGCTACACCTTC
>TRBV20-1|TRBJ2-3|few|TRBD2
CSAMGLAATEDTQYF
TGCAGTGCCATGGGACTAGCGGCCACGGAGGATACGCAGTATTTT
>TRBV24-1|TRBJ2-5|few|.
CATSETGQETQYF
TGTGCCACCAGTGAAACGGGACAAGAGACCCAGTACTTC
>TRBV10-3|TRBJ1-5|.|.
CAISELGFGNQPQHF
TGTGCCATCAGTGAGTTAGGGTTCGGCAATCAGCCCCAGCATTTT
>TRBV5-4|TRBJ2-7|.|.
CASSLEGAGNSYEQYF
TGTGCCAGCAGCTTGGAAGGGGCAGGGAACTCCTACGAGCAGTACTTC
>TRBV12-3/TRBV12-4|TRBJ1-1|.|.
CASSKQTANTEAFF
TGTGCCAGCAGTAAACAGACAGCGAACACTGAAGCTTTCTTT
>TRBV12-3/TRBV12-4|TRBJ2-2|.|TRBD2
CASSLRLAGAVGELFF
TGTGCCAGCAGTTTACGACTAGCGGGAGCGGTCGGGGAGCTGTTTTTT
>TRBV7-3|TRBJ1-1|few|TRBD1
CASSPRAGGTGAFF
TGTGCCAGCAGCCCGCGGGCAGGGGGGACTGGAGCTTTCTTT
>TRBV12-3/TRBV12-4|TRBJ1-3|.|.
CASRPSFTSSGNTIYF
TGTGCCAGCCGACCCTCCTTTACGAGCTCTGGAAACACCATATATTTT
>TRBV12-3/TRBV12-4|TRBJ2-2|few|TRBD2
CASSLVRGTSGVTGELFF
TGTGCCAGCAGTTTAGTGCGGGGGACTAGCGGGGTCACCGGGGAGCTGTTTTTT
>TRBV12-3/TRBV12-4|TRBJ1-1|.|TRBD1
CASNPSVTGVNTEAFF
TGTGCCAGCAACCCCTCCGTGACAGGGGTTAACACTGAAGCTTTCTTT
>TRBV29-1|TRBJ2-3|many|.
CSVEGMDPLARREDTQYF
TGCAGCGTTGAAGGAATGGACCCTTTAGCCAGGAGGGAGGATACGCAGTATTTT
>TRBV9|TRBJ2-5|.|TRBD1
CASSVATGGRETQYF
TGTGCCAGCAGCGTAGCTACAGGGGGCCGAGAGACCCAGTACTTC
>TRBV6-5|TRBJ2-5|few|.
CASSYLGRWGETQYF
TGTGCCAGCAGTTACTTGGGCAGGTGGGGAGAGACCCAGTACTTC
>TRBV2|TRBJ2-7|once|.
CASRSQDVPTYEQYF
TGTGCCAGCAGGTCGCAGGACGTGCCTACCTACGAGCAGTACTTC
>TRBV7-2|TRBJ2-7|.|.
CASTPRAIHEQYF
TGTGCCAGCACCCCTCGGGCCATCCACGAGCAGTACTTC
>TRBV27|TRBJ2-1|few|TRBD2
CASSPGTTPNEQFF
TGTGCCAGCAGTCCCGGGACTACGCCCAATGAGCAGTTCTTC
>TRBV14|TRBJ2-5|few|TRBD2
CASSQGLAVFEETQYF
TGTGCCAGCAGCCAAGGACTAGCGGTTTTTGAGGAGACCCAGTACTTC
>TRBV12-3/TRBV12-4|TRBJ1-1|.|.
CASSFGGPDTEAFF
TGTGCCAGCAGTTTCGGGGGGCCCGACACTGAAGCTTTCTTT